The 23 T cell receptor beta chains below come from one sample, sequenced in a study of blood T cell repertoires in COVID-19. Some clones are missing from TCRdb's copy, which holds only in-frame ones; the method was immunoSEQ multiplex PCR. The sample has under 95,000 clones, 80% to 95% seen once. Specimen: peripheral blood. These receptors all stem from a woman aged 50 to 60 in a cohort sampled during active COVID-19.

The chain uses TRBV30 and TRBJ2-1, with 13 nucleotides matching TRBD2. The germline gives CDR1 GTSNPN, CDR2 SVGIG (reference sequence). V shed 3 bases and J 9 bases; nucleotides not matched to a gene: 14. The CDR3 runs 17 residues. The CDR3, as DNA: TGTGCCTGGAGGCAAGGGTGGACTAGCGGGGGTCGTACTGAGCAGTTCTTC. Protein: CAWRQGWTSGGRTEQFF.

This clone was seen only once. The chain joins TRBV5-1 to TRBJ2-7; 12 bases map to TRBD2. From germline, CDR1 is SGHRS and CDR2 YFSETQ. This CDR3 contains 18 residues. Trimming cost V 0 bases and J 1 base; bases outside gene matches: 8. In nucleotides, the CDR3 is TGCGCCAGCAGCTTGGTGGGAATACTAGCGGGGGGATCCTACGAGCAGTACTTC. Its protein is CASSLVGILAGGSYEQYF.

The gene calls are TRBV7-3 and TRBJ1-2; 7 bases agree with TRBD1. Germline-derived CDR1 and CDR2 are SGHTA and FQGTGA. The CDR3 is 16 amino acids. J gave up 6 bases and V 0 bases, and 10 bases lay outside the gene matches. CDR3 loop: CASSLTGGKVRDGYTF. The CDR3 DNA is TGTGCCAGCAGCTTAACAGGGGGCAAAGTGCGTGATGGCTACACCTTC.

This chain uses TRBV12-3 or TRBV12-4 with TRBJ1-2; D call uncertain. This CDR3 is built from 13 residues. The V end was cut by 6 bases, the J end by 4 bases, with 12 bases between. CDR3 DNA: TGTGCCAGCAGCCCCTGGAGTGGCTATGGCTACACCTTC. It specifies CASSPWSGYGYTF.

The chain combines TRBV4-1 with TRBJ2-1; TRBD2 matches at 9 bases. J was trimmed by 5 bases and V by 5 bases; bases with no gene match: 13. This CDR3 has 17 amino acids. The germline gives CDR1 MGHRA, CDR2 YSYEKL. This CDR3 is CASSAPFSGSGNNEQFF. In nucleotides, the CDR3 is TGCGCCAGCAGCGCCCCTTTTAGCGGGAGTGGGAACAATGAGCAGTTCTTC.

CDR3 DNA: TGTGCCATTCGAGCGACCGGGACAGGGGCCGTCGAGACCCAGTACTTC. Its translation is CAIRATGTGAVETQYF. The chain joins TRBV6-6 to TRBJ2-5, with 10 nucleotides matching TRBD1. CDR1 and CDR2 (germline): MNHNY, SVGAGI (reference sequence). This CDR3 has 16 residues. After removal of 10 bases from V and 5 bases from J, the junction contained 16 bases not matched to a gene.

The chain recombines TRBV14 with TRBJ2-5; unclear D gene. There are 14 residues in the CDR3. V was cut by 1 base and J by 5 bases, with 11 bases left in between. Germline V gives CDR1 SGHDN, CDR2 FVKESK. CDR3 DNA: TGTGCCAGCAGCCAAGTTCACTCTACGGAGACCCAGTACTTC. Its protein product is CASSQVHSTETQYF. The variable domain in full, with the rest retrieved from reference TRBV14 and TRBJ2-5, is EAGVTQFPSHSVIEKGQTVTLRCDPISGHDNLYWYRRVMGKEIKFLLHFVKESKQDESGMPNNRFLAERTGGTYSTLKVQPAELEDSGVYFCASSQVHSTETQYFGPGTRLLVL.

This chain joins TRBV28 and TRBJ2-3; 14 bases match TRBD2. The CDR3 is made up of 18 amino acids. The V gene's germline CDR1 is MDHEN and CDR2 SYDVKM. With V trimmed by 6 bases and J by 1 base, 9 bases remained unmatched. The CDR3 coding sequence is TGTGCCAGCAGCGGGGGGACTAGCGGGAGTTTGGGCACAGATACGCAGTATTTT. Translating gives CASSGGTSGSLGTDTQYF.

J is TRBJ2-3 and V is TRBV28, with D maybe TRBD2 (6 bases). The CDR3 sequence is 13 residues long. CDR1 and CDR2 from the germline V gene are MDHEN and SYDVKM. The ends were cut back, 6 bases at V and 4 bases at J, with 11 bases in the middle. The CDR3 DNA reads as TGTGCCAGCAGCCCAGCGGGTGCAGATACGCAGTATTTT. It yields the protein CASSPAGADTQYF.

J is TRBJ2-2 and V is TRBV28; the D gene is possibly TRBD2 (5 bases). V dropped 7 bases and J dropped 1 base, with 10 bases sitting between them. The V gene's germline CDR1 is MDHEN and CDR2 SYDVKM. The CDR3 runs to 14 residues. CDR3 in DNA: TGTGCCAGCAAGGACTCCTTGAACACCGGGGAGCTGTTTTTT. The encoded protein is CASKDSLNTGELFF.

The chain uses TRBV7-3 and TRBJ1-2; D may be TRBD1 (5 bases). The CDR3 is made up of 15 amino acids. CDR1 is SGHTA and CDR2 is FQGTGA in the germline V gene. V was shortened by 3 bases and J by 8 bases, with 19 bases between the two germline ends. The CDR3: CASSFSAQGSNGYTF. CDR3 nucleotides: TGTGCCAGCAGCTTCTCAGCCCAGGGCTCGAACGGCTACACCTTC.

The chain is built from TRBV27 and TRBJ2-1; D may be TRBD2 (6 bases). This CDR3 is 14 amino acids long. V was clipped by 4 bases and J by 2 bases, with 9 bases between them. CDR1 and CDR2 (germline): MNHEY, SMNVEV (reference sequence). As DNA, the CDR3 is TGTGCCAGCAGTTCTCCGGGGGCCTACAATGAGCAGTTCTTC. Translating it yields CASSSPGAYNEQFF.

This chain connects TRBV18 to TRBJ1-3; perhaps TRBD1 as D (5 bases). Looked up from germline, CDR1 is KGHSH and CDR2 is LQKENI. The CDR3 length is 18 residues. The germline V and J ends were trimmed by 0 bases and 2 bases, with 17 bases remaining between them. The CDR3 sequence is CASSPPRGDQLPGNTIYF. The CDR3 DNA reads TGTGCCAGCTCACCACCGCGGGGGGACCAACTACCTGGAAACACCATATATTTT.

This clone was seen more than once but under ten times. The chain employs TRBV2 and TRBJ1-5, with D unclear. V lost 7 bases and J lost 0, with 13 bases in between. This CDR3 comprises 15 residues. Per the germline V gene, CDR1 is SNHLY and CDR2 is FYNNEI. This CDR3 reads CASTPQPNSNQPQHF. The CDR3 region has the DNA TGTGCCAGCACCCCACAGCCCAATAGCAATCAGCCCCAGCATTTT. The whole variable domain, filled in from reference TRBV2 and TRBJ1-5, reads EPEVTQTPSHQVTQMGQEVILRCVPISNHLYFYWYRQILGQKVEFLVSFYNNEISEKSEIFDDQFSVERPDGSNFTLKIRSTKLEDSAMYFCASTPQPNSNQPQHFGDGTRLSIL.

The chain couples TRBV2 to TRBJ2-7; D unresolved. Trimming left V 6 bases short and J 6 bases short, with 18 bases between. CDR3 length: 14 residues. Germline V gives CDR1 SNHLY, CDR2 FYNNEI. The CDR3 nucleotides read TGTGCCAGCAGCCCCCGGGTCAGTTTAGGCGAGCAGTACTTC. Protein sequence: CASSPRVSLGEQYF.

This CDR3 is CASSPQAGSSYEQYF. The CDR3 DNA reads as TGTGCCAGCAGTCCCCAGGCAGGTAGCTCCTACGAGCAGTACTTC. This chain links TRBV6-5 with TRBJ2-7, with D hard to call. This CDR3 is 15 amino acids long. The germline V gene has CDR1 MNHEY and CDR2 SVGAGI. Trimming shortened V by 5 bases and J by 0 bases, and 14 bases separated the two germline ends.

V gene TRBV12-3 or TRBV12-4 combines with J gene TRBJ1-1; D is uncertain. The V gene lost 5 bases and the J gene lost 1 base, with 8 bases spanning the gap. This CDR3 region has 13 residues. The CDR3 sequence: CASSANQNTEAFF. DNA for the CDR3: TGTGCCAGCAGTGCGAACCAGAACACTGAAGCTTTCTTT.

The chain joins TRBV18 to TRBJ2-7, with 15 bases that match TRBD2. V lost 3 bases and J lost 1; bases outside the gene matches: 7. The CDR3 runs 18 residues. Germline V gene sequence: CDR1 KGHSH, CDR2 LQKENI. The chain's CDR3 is CASSPQGLAGGSSYEQYF. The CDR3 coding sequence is TGTGCCAGCTCACCCCAGGGACTAGCGGGAGGTTCTTCCTACGAGCAGTACTTC.

CDR3 DNA sequence: TGTGCCAGCAGTGTTACTTCCCCCCGCAATGAGCAGTTCTTC. Protein product: CASSVTSPRNEQFF. J is TRBJ2-1 and V is TRBV2, with D hard to call. This CDR3 is 14 amino acids long. V lost 4 bases, J lost 6 bases, and 13 bases lay in between. The germline V gene encodes CDR1 SNHLY and CDR2 FYNNEI.

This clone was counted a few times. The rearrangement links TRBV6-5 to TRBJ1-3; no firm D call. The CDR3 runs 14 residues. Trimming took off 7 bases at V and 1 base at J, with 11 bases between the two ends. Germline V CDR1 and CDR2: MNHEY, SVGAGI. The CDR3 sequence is CASKRDASGNTIYF. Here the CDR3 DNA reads TGTGCCAGCAAACGGGATGCTTCTGGAAACACCATATATTTT.

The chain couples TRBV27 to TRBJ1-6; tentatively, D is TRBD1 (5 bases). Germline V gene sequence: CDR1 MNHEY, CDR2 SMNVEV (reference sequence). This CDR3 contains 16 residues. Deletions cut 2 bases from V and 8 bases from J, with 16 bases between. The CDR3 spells CASSLIGSGGDSPLHF. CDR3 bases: TGTGCCAGCAGTTTAATCGGGAGTGGGGGGGATTCACCCCTCCACTTT.

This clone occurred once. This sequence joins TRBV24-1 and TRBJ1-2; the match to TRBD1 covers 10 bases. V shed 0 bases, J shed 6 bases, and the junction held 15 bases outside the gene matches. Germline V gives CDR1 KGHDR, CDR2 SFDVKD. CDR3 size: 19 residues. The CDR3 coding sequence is TGTGCCACCAGTGATTTGCGACGGACAGGGGGGCTCCGGTATGATGGCTACACCTTC. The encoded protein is CATSDLRRTGGLRYDGYTF.

The CDR3 DNA reads as TGTGCCAGCACCCCCAGGACACACAACAACTATGGCTACACCTTC. Translating gives CASTPRTHNNYGYTF. The chain joins TRBV2 to TRBJ1-2; D perhaps matches TRBD1 (5 bases). The CDR3 has 15 amino acids. Germline CDR1 is SNHLY and CDR2 is FYNNEI. V lost 7 bases to trimming and J lost 2 bases, with 17 bases between them. The full variable domain, with the rest looked up from reference TRBV2 and TRBJ1-2, is EPEVTQTPSHQVTQMGQEVILRCVPISNHLYFYWYRQILGQKVEFLVSFYNNEISEKSEIFDDQFSVERPDGSNFTLKIRSTKLEDSAMYFCASTPRTHNNYGYTFGSGTRLTVV.